These 6 T cell receptor beta chains were sequenced from one sample in a study of T cells in Graves' hyperthyroidism and ophthalmopathy (dated by TCRdb to between 2018 and 2021). Libraries came from multiplex PCR. TCRdb shows the sequencer as Illumina HiSeq 2000. Amplification of TCR beta CDR3 regions was carried out from RNA transcripts. A first-round RT-PCR of the TCR CDR3 used the HTBI primer set with the Qiagen OneStep RT-PCR kit. Starting from the raw public reads, TCRdb applied fastp trimming at Q25, assembled clones with MiXCR and retained in-frame beta chains. CDR3 protein sequences are deduplicated, and each keeps its most common genes and DNA. The sample includes fewer than 450,000 distinct CDR3 sequences, with over 11% observed a single time. The ten most abundant clones make up approximately 27% of the sample. The material sequenced was blood. These receptors came from a man aged 50-60 years with Graves' ophthalmopathy.

This clonotype was counted at least ten times. The gene calls are TRBV28 and TRBJ1-6, with TRBD1 matching over 9 bases. V lost 6 bases to trimming and J lost 10 bases; unmatched junction nucleotides: 10. CDR1 is MDHEN, CDR2 SYDVKM, per germline. The CDR3 sequence is 15 residues long. The chain's CDR3 is CASRLGQGYRSPLHF. CDR3 nucleotide sequence: TGTGCCAGCAGGTTGGGACAGGGATATAGGTCACCCCTCCACTTT.

This clonotype has a count of ten or more. J is TRBJ2-3 and V is TRBV7-9, with D possibly matching TRBD1 (6 bases). Germline V gene sequence: CDR1 SEHNR, CDR2 FQNEAQ (reference sequence). CDR3 size: 15 residues. The germline V and J ends were trimmed by 1 base and 2 bases, with 10 bases remaining between them. CDR3: CASSLGYRATDTQYF. The CDR3 bases are TGTGCCAGCAGCTTAGGCTACAGGGCCACAGATACGCAGTATTTT.

The sample holds many counts of this clonotype. The chain couples TRBV2 to TRBJ2-3, with TRBD2 matching over 9 bases. CDR1 and CDR2 from the germline V gene are SNHLY and FYNNEI. V lost 6 bases to trimming and J lost 0 bases; unmatched junction nucleotides: 1. CDR3 size: 14 residues. The CDR3 loop is CASRGLASTDTQYF. For the CDR3, the DNA is TGTGCCAGCAGGGGACTAGCAAGCACAGATACGCAGTATTTT.

This clonotype showed up many times. This chain joins TRBV30 and TRBJ2-5; possible D gene TRBD2, 7 bases. Deletions cut 0 bases from V and 7 bases from J, with 15 bases between. Germline V CDR1 and CDR2: GTSNPN, SVGIG (reference sequence). The CDR3 is 14 amino acids. In DNA, the CDR3 is TGTGCCTGGAGTGTACTCTCTGGGGGGGCGACCCAGTACTTC. Residues: CAWSVLSGGATQYF.

This rearrangement joins TRBV6-1 to TRBJ2-7, with D uncertain. The CDR3 consists of 12 residues. Trimming cost V 5 bases and J 3 bases, with 8 bases left between them. Germline CDR1 is MNHNS and CDR2 is SASEGT. This CDR3 reads CASSLTNYEQYF. In DNA form, the CDR3 reads TGTGCCAGCAGTTTAACCAACTACGAGCAGTACTTC.

This clonotype was seen repeatedly, ten times or more. V and J are TRBV29-1 and TRBJ1-1; 7 nucleotides align to TRBD1. Germline loops: CDR1 SQVTM, CDR2 ANQGSEA. The CDR3 contains 14 residues. With V trimmed by 6 bases and J by 6 bases, 13 bases remained unmatched. CDR3 amino acids: CSVAIKVGTAEAFF. The CDR3 DNA reads as TGCAGCGTCGCCATCAAAGTGGGGACAGCTGAAGCTTTCTTT.